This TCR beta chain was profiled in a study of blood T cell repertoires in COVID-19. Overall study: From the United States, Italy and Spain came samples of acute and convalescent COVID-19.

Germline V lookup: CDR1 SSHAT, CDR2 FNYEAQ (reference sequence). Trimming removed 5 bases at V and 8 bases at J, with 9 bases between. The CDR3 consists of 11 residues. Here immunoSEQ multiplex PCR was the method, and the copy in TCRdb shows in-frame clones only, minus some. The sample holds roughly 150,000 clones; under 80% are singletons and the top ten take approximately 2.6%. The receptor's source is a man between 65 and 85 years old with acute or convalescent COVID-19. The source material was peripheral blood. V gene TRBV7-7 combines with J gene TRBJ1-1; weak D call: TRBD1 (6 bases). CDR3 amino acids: CASSQDREAFF. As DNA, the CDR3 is TGTGCCAGCAGCCAAGACAGGGAAGCTTTCTTT.